Shown below are 27 T cell receptor beta chains from a single sample sequenced in a study of OX40 agonist ivuxolimab in advanced cancers. Clones were sequenced by immunoSEQ multiplex PCR, and TCRdb holds only the in-frame ones, with some missing. This table has approximately 67,000 clones, about nine tenths appearing once. Sample: CD4+ or CD8+ T cells sorted from blood, taken in a trial of the OX40 agonist ivuxolimab. The receptors here all came from an adult with an advanced solid tumor such as melanoma, head and neck, liver or kidney cancer.

The chain uses TRBV27 and TRBJ1-5; no firm D call. Germline CDR1 reads MNHEY; CDR2 reads SMNVEV (reference sequence). The CDR3 sequence is 12 residues long. The V gene lost 10 bases and the J gene lost 4 bases, with 11 bases spanning the gap. The CDR3 nucleotides read TGTGCCATCGGGAGCTTAAATCAGCCCCAGCATTTT. This gives the protein CAIGSLNQPQHF.

The J gene is TRBJ2-1, the V gene TRBV27; D uncertain. The CDR3 is 13 amino acids. Looked up from germline, CDR1 is MNHEY and CDR2 is SMNVEV (reference sequence). Trimming took off 8 bases at V and 4 bases at J, with 12 bases between the two ends. The CDR3 here is CASSREGYNEQFF. DNA for the CDR3: TGTGCCAGCTCTAGGGAAGGTTACAATGAGCAGTTCTTC.

This rearrangement joins TRBV7-9 to TRBJ2-3; TRBD1 matches 7 bases. The CDR3 totals 16 residues. CDR1 and CDR2 (germline): SEHNR, FQNEAQ (reference sequence). The V and J ends lost 8 bases and 0 bases, in that order; junction bases with no gene match: 11. The CDR3 region has the DNA TGTGCCAGCCTTGACAGGGCCGTGGCTAGCACAGATACGCAGTATTTT. Its translation: CASLDRAVASTDTQYF.

J is TRBJ2-3 and V is TRBV5-6, with 8 positions matching TRBD2. The CDR3 loop spans 16 amino acids. V gave up 0 bases and J gave up 2 bases; unmatched junction bases: 5. Germline V CDR1 and CDR2: SGHDT, YYEEEE. CDR3 loop: CASSLERLAITDTQYF. CDR3 nucleotide sequence: TGTGCCAGCAGCTTGGAGCGACTAGCGATCACAGATACGCAGTATTTT.

V gene TRBV13 combines with J gene TRBJ2-5; D might be TRBD1 or TRBD2, each matching 5 bases. CDR3 length: 17 amino acids. V lost 1 base to trimming and J lost 5 bases, with 20 bases between them. The germline V gene has CDR1 PRHDT and CDR2 FYEKMQ (reference sequence). CDR3 protein: CASSLDQGVVSGETQYF. In DNA, the CDR3 is TGTGCCAGCAGCTTAGACCAGGGAGTGGTTAGTGGGGAGACCCAGTACTTC.

The chain couples TRBV29-1 to TRBJ1-2; maybe TRBD1 (6 bases). This CDR3 has 13 amino acids. V lost 5 bases and J 2 bases, leaving 12 bases between the germline ends. Germline CDR1 SQVTM, CDR2 ANQGSEA. In nucleotides, the CDR3 is TGCAGCGTTTCCTACAGGGCGAACTATGGCTACACCTTC. Translated: CSVSYRANYGYTF. The whole variable domain, filled in from reference TRBV29-1 and TRBJ1-2, reads SAVISQKPSRDICQRGTSLTIQCQVDSQVTMMFWYRQQPGQSLTLIATANQGSEATYESGFVIDKFPISRPNLTFSTLTVSNMSPEDSSIYLCSVSYRANYGYTFGSGTRLTVV.

In its sample, this clone was seen once. The rearrangement uses TRBV4-3 and TRBJ1-1; unclear D gene. The V gene's germline CDR1 is LGHNA and CDR2 YSLEER. Trimming took 1 base from V and 2 from J, leaving 8 bases between them. The CDR3 has 14 amino acids. The CDR3 is CASSQVSENTEAFF. Here the CDR3 DNA reads TGCGCCAGCAGCCAAGTTTCAGAAAACACTGAAGCTTTCTTT.

This chain uses TRBV29-1 with TRBJ2-1; unclear D gene. The CDR3 spans 15 residues. Germline CDR1 SQVTM, CDR2 ANQGSEA. V was cut by 1 base and J by 7 bases, with 17 bases left in between. The CDR3 is CSVEGLVAEINEQFF. CDR3 nucleotide sequence: TGCAGCGTTGAAGGGTTGGTTGCGGAAATTAATGAGCAGTTCTTC.

V usage is TRBV27 and J usage is TRBJ1-1, with D hard to call. The CDR3 extends over 13 amino acids. V was shortened by 4 bases and J by 11 bases, with 17 bases between the two germline ends. Germline loops: CDR1 MNHEY, CDR2 SMNVEV (reference sequence). The DNA of the CDR3 is TGTGCCAGCAGTTCCCAGATGGGTACGGGGGCTTTCTTT. Its translation is CASSSQMGTGAFF.

The chain links TRBV10-2 to TRBJ2-7; possible D gene TRBD2, 6 bases. This CDR3 is built from 15 residues. V was trimmed by 3 bases and J by 6 bases, leaving 18 bases between them. CDR1 is WSHSY, CDR2 SAAADI, per germline. The CDR3 DNA sequence: TGCGCCAGCAGTGAATCGGGACTGCTCTCGGGCGAGCAGTACTTC. This codes for CASSESGLLSGEQYF.

This clone was counted between two and nine times. The genes are TRBV9 and TRBJ1-6; D is unclear. Per germline, CDR1 SGDLS and CDR2 YYNGEE. The CDR3 is made up of 14 amino acids. V lost 3 bases and J 7 bases, leaving 11 bases between the germline ends. The CDR3, as DNA: TGTGCCAGCAGCGGAGGACTGACGAATTCACCCCTCCACTTT. As protein: CASSGGLTNSPLHF.

The CDR3 region is CASSDPVSSTYNEQFF. Here the CDR3 DNA reads TGTGCCAGCAGTGACCCGGTCAGCTCCACCTACAATGAGCAGTTCTTC. The chain links TRBV6-1 to TRBJ2-1; D unclear. The V end lost 3 bases, the J end lost 2 bases, and 14 bases lay between the germline ends. CDR1 and CDR2 from the germline V gene are MNHNS and SASEGT. CDR3 length equals 16 residues.

The chain has TRBV6-9 and TRBJ2-5; D is possibly TRBD1 or TRBD2 (6 bases each). V was shortened by 3 bases and J by 9 bases, with 14 bases between the two germline ends. Germline assignment: CDR1 MNHGY and CDR2 SVAAGI. The CDR3 covers 13 residues. The CDR3 bases are TGTGCCAGCAGTTACAACTCAGGGGAGGCCCAGTACTTC. This encodes CASSYNSGEAQYF.

The V and J genes are TRBV5-1 and TRBJ1-5; 10 bases are shared with TRBD1. Germline CDR1 SGHRS, CDR2 YFSETQ. The V and J ends lost 1 base and 7 bases, in that order; junction bases with no gene match: 5. There are 15 residues in the CDR3. Here the CDR3 DNA reads TGCGCCAGCAGCTTGAATTGGGACAGGGGACAGCCCCAGCATTTT. This codes for CASSLNWDRGQPQHF.

The V and J genes are TRBV4-2 and TRBJ1-2; D may be TRBD1 (5 bases). V dropped 0 bases and J dropped 0 bases, with 11 bases sitting between them. The CDR3 runs to 16 residues. Germline V CDR1 and CDR2: LGHNA, YNFKEQ. The CDR3 DNA follows: TGTGCCAGCAGCCAAGAAAGGGACGGATCTAACTATGGCTACACCTTC. Its translation: CASSQERDGSNYGYTF.

This sequence joins TRBV7-3 and TRBJ2-3; maybe TRBD2 (5 bases). The CDR3 has 15 amino acids. Trimming took off 5 bases at V and 0 bases at J, with 12 bases between the two ends. Germline V CDR1 and CDR2: SGHTA, FQGTGA. This chain's CDR3 is CASSPGGGSTDTQYF. The CDR3 bases are TGTGCCAGCAGCCCTGGTGGAGGCAGCACAGATACGCAGTATTTT.

This clone was picked up one time. The chain joins TRBV7-2 to TRBJ2-6; possible D gene TRBD2, 5 bases. Germline values: CDR1 SGHTA, CDR2 FQGNSA. V shed 4 bases and J shed 1 base, with 5 bases lying between them. The CDR3 contains 14 residues. As DNA, the CDR3 is TGTGCCAGCAGCTCGGGATCTGGGGCCAACGTCCTGACTTTC. It specifies CASSSGSGANVLTF.

The chain employs TRBV5-6 and TRBJ2-5; D call uncertain. Germline V CDR1 and CDR2: SGHDT, YYEEEE. The V end was cut by 2 bases, the J end by 1 base, with 6 bases between. The CDR3 consists of 13 residues. CDR3 in amino acids: CASSLWLQETQYF. The DNA of the CDR3 is TGTGCCAGCAGCTTATGGCTCCAAGAGACCCAGTACTTC.

The rearrangement joins TRBV30 to TRBJ1-5, with 7 bases that match TRBD1. V shed 1 base and J 7 bases; nucleotides not matched to a gene: 7. This CDR3 has 14 amino acids. The V gene's germline CDR1 is GTSNPN and CDR2 SVGIG (reference sequence). The CDR3 here is CAWSDSTGVQPQHF. The CDR3 DNA sequence: TGTGCCTGGAGTGACTCCACAGGGGTCCAGCCCCAGCATTTT.

The chain carries TRBV30 and TRBJ1-2, with a weak D call TRBD1 (6 bases). The CDR3 sequence is 13 residues long. Trimming left V 4 bases short and J 5 bases short, with 14 bases between. Germline CDR1 reads GTSNPN; CDR2 reads SVGIG (reference sequence). CDR3 amino acids: CAWNRVDRYGYTF. In DNA form, the CDR3 reads TGTGCCTGGAACAGGGTCGATCGGTATGGCTACACCTTC.

The CDR3 nucleotides read TGTGCCAGCAGTGACCCCAGGGTGGGGGACACTGAAGCTTTCTTT. Translating gives CASSDPRVGDTEAFF. The V and J genes are TRBV25-1 and TRBJ1-1; TRBD1 is a possible D gene (5 bases). The length of the CDR3 is 15 residues. Germline-derived CDR1 and CDR2 are MGHDK and SYGVNS. Deletions cut 3 bases from V and 3 bases from J, with 14 bases between.

V is TRBV9 and J is TRBJ1-6, with D perhaps TRBD1 (6 bases). Germline loops: CDR1 SGDLS, CDR2 YYNGEE. The V end lost 4 bases, the J end lost 7 bases, and 30 bases lay between the germline ends. CDR3 length: 20 amino acids. The CDR3 sequence is CASSSPESRGGYGTNSPLHF. CDR3 nucleotides: TGTGCCAGCAGCTCCCCGGAGTCCAGGGGAGGTTACGGAACCAATTCACCCCTCCACTTT.

The V and J genes are TRBV6-6 and TRBJ1-1; 10 bases map to TRBD1. The CDR3 totals 14 residues. The V gene end was trimmed by 6 bases and the J gene end by 7 bases; junction bases not matched to a gene: 8. Germline-derived CDR1 and CDR2 are MNHNY and SVGAGI (reference sequence). CDR3 region: CASRRQGAGDEAFF. CDR3 coding DNA: TGTGCCAGCAGACGACAGGGGGCGGGTGATGAAGCTTTCTTT.

The chain is built from TRBV28 and TRBJ1-5; D is unclear. V was cut by 9 bases and J by 2 bases, with 14 bases left in between. This CDR3 has 14 amino acids. The germline CDR1 and CDR2 sequences are MDHEN and SYDVKM. The CDR3 sequence: CASKQLLGNQPQHF. The CDR3 DNA sequence: TGTGCCAGTAAACAGCTTCTTGGCAATCAGCCCCAGCATTTT.

This chain joins TRBV19 and TRBJ1-1; no clear D gene. V was trimmed by 1 base and J by 4 bases, leaving 7 bases between them. The germline gives CDR1 LNHDA, CDR2 SQIVND (reference sequence). The CDR3 extends over 13 amino acids. The CDR3 bases are TGTGCCAGTAGTATAGGGGATAGCACTGAAGCTTTCTTT. Its protein is CASSIGDSTEAFF.

The chain joins TRBV11-1 to TRBJ1-1; 7 bases fit TRBD1. CDR3 length: 15 amino acids. The ends lost 3 bases at V and 1 base at J; junction bases unmatched: 5. CDR1 SGHAT and CDR2 FQDESV come from the germline V gene (reference sequence). Here the CDR3 reads CASSFGQVGNTEAFF. The DNA of the CDR3 is TGTGCCAGCAGCTTCGGACAGGTAGGGAACACTGAAGCTTTCTTT.

This rearrangement joins TRBV2 to TRBJ2-2; 7 positions agree with TRBD1. The V segment lost 8 bases and the J segment 2 bases; nucleotides outside the gene matches: 2. Germline V gene sequence: CDR1 SNHLY, CDR2 FYNNEI. This CDR3 is built from 13 residues. The CDR3 region has the DNA TGTGCCAGCGACAGGGTCAACACCGGGGAGCTGTTTTTT. Its translation: CASDRVNTGELFF.